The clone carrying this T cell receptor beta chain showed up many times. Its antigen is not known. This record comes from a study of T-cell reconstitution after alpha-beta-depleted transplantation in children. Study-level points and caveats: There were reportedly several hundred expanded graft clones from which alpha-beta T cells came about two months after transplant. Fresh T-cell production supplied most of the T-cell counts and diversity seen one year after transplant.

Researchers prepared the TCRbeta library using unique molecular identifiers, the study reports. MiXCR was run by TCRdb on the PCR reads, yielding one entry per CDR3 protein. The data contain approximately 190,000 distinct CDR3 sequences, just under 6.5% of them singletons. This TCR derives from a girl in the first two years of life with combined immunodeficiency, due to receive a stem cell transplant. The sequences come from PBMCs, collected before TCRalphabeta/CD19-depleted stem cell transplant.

The CDR3, as DNA: TGTGCCAGCAGCGTAGACGGACAGGCGAACACTGAAGCTTTCTTT. It is translated as CASSVDGQANTEAFF. The chain couples TRBV9 to TRBJ1-1, with 7 bases identical to TRBD1. This CDR3 has 15 residues. Trimming cost V 0 bases and J 1 base; bases outside gene matches: 3. In germline, CDR1 is SGDLS, CDR2 YYNGEE.